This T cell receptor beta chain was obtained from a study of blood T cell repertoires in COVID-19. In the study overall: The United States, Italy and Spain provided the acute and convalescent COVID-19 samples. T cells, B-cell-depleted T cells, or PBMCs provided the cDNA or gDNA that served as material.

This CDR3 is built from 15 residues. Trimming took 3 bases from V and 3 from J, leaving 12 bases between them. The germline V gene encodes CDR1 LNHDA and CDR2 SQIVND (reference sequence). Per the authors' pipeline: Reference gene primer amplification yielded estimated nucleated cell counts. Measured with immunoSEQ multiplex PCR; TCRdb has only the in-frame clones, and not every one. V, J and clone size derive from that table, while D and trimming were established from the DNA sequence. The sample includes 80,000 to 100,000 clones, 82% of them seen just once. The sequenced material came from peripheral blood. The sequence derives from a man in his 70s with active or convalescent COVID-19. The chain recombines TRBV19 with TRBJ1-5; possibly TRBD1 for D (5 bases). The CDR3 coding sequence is TGTGCCAGTAGTATTTTAGCAGGGTCCAATCAGCCCCAGCATTTT. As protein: CASSILAGSNQPQHF.